This T cell receptor (beta chain) was found in a study of blood T cells in healthy people across ages. The study, taken as a whole, reports: In long-lived donors, naive CD4+ cell counts and diversity exceeded those of aged donors.

This clonotype occurred many times. What it binds is not known. Sample-barcoded 5' priming and a J-beta primer mix drove a second PCR of about 6 to 12 cycles. Every single cDNA molecule received a tag from a template-switch adaptor with 12 random nucleotides. Each CDR3 protein gets one entry after TCRdb re-called the 5' RACE reads with MiXCR. The sample comprises about 1.4 million distinct CDR3 sequences, 59% of which are singletons, and roughly 7% rests with the top ten. Germline values: CDR1 SGHTA, CDR2 FQGNSA. This CDR3 is 14 amino acids long. V lost 1 base to trimming and J lost 2 bases, with 7 bases between them.

The sample taken for sequencing was blood. This chain joins TRBV7-2 and TRBJ2-3; possible D gene TRBD2, 6 bases. The source of this sequence is a man younger than 30 in good health. The CDR3 DNA sequence: TGTGCCAGCAGCTTAGGACTAGTCACAGATACGCAGTATTTT. This codes for CASSLGLVTDTQYF. The entire variable domain, with the rest obtained from reference TRBV7-2 and TRBJ2-3, is as follows: GAGVSQSPSNKVTEKGKDVELRCDPISGHTALYWYRQSLGQGLEFLIYFQGNSAPDKSGLPSDRFSAERTGGSVSTLTIQRTQQEDSAVYLCASSLGLVTDTQYFGPGTRLTVL.